The present entry profiles one TCR beta chain with its context. Its matching antigen is unknown. TCRdb re-called the multiplex PCR reads through MiXCR, storing one row per CDR3 protein. Among some 100,000 distinct CDR3 sequences listed, about 20% were seen once. The data were obtained in a study of breast tumors, draining lymph nodes, adjacent tissues. The study's findings and limits: Luminal-like breast cancer showed significantly higher tumor–nontumor repertoire similarity than basal-like.

Breast cancer patients provided tissue from their axillary draining lymph nodes. V was trimmed by 0 bases and J by 4 bases, leaving 17 bases between them. CDR1 and CDR2 from the germline V gene are MNHEY and SVGEGT. The CDR3 contains 17 residues. The sequence was obtained from a female donor with breast cancer. Some clones in this sample may be carry-over from other donors' samples. Input material: axillary lymph node tissue. The rearrangement joins TRBV6-2 or TRBV6-3 to TRBJ2-3; D may be TRBD1 (5 bases). The CDR3 loop reads CASSYSRMAGLPDTQYF. CDR3 DNA sequence: TGTGCCAGCAGTTACTCGAGGATGGCAGGGTTGCCAGATACGCAGTATTTT.